Each of the 32 T cell receptor beta chains below was sequenced from the same sample in a study of blood T cell repertoires in COVID-19. Sequenced by immunoSEQ multiplex PCR; TCRdb stores in-frame clones only, minus some. The top ten hold approximately 10% of the sample, which has some 210,000 clones, 87% seen once. Specimen: PBMCs or T cells enriched from blood (not recorded which). These receptor sequences come from a man between 18 and 29 years old with acute COVID-19.

This chain joins TRBV12-3 or TRBV12-4 and TRBJ2-7; no reliable D call. V was trimmed by 8 bases and J by 3 bases, leaving 8 bases between them. The CDR3 spans 11 residues. For the CDR3, the DNA is TGTGCCAGCTCCCCGGGCTACGAGCAGTACTTC. This translates into CASSPGYEQYF.

CDR3 nucleotide sequence: TGCAGCGGCGGGTCCAACAATGAGCAGTTCTTC. Encoded protein: CSGGSNNEQFF. This rearrangement joins TRBV29-1 to TRBJ2-1; D is possibly TRBD2 (5 bases). CDR3 length: 11 residues. Trimming took 7 bases from V and 5 from J, leaving 9 bases between them. Looked up from germline, CDR1 is SQVTM and CDR2 is ANQGSEA.

The CDR3 nucleotides are TGTGCCAGCAGCCACACAGTGTCCTACGAGCAGTACTTC. Protein: CASSHTVSYEQYF. The J gene is TRBJ2-7, the V gene TRBV14; the D is unclear. The CDR3 runs 13 residues. Germline V gene sequence: CDR1 SGHDN, CDR2 FVKESK. V lost 3 bases and J lost 1, with 7 bases in between. Together with reference TRBV14 and TRBJ2-7, the CDR3 gives the full variable domain: EAGVTQFPSHSVIEKGQTVTLRCDPISGHDNLYWYRRVMGKEIKFLLHFVKESKQDESGMPNNRFLAERTGGTYSTLKVQPAELEDSGVYFCASSHTVSYEQYFGPGTRLTVT.

The rearrangement joins TRBV7-6 to TRBJ2-1; TRBD2 aligns across 11 bases. Germline V lookup: CDR1 SGHVS, CDR2 FNYEAQ. The CDR3 has 16 residues. Losses at the gene ends were 5 bases for V and 6 bases for J; bases not matched to a gene: 9. CDR3 sequence (DNA): TGTGCCAGCAGCGCGGGGACTAGCGGAGGGGGCAATGAGCAGTTCTTC. Its protein is CASSAGTSGGGNEQFF. The entire variable domain, with the rest obtained from reference TRBV7-6 and TRBJ2-1, is as follows: GAGVSQSPRYKVTKRGQDVALRCDPISGHVSLYWYRQALGQGPEFLTYFNYEAQQDKSGLPNDRFSAERPEGSISTLTIQRTEQRDSAMYRCASSAGTSGGGNEQFFGPGTRLTVL.

The rearrangement uses TRBV19 and TRBJ1-3; D gene ambiguous. V shed 1 base and J shed 3 bases, with 10 bases lying between them. This CDR3 region has 15 residues. Germline CDR1 LNHDA, CDR2 SQIVND (reference sequence). Written as DNA, the CDR3 is TGTGCCAGTAGTATAGGTACCGGGAGTGGAAACACCATATATTTT. As protein: CASSIGTGSGNTIYF.

The chain joins TRBV5-1 to TRBJ1-2; TRBD1 matches at 10 bases. V shed 4 bases and J 3 bases; nucleotides not matched to a gene: 3. Germline V gives CDR1 SGHRS, CDR2 YFSETQ. The CDR3 runs 14 residues. CDR3 sequence: CASSPGTGDYGYTF. The CDR3 bases are TGCGCCAGCAGCCCAGGGACAGGGGACTATGGCTACACCTTC.

The genes are TRBV28 and TRBJ1-1, with no clear D. The CDR3 consists of 18 residues. Germline loops: CDR1 MDHEN, CDR2 SYDVKM. V was trimmed by 4 bases and J by 3 bases, leaving 24 bases between them. CDR3 sequence reads: CASSSSRYSRKKYTEAFF. In nucleotides, the CDR3 is TGTGCCAGCAGTTCTAGCCGTTATAGTCGCAAAAAGTACACTGAAGCTTTCTTT.

This sequence joins TRBV5-4 and TRBJ2-7; 7 nucleotides align to TRBD1. Trimming at V came to 4 bases and at J to 7 bases, leaving 14 bases not matched to a gene. In germline, CDR1 is SGHNT, CDR2 YYREEE (reference sequence). The CDR3 is 15 residues long. The CDR3 DNA follows: TGTGCCAGCAGCGGTGGGACAGCACAGGCTGGAGAGCAGTACTTC. Its translation: CASSGGTAQAGEQYF.

The chain employs TRBV10-3 and TRBJ2-1, with TRBD2 matching over 12 bases. Germline V CDR1 and CDR2: ENHRY, SYGVKD. Unmatched junction bases numbered 3, after V lost 4 bases and J lost 2 bases. This CDR3 region has 16 residues. The CDR3 nucleotides are TGTGCCATCAGTGTGACTAGCGGGAGTCCCTACAATGAGCAGTTCTTC. Encoded protein: CAISVTSGSPYNEQFF.

V gene TRBV19 combines with J gene TRBJ2-1, with 7 bases fitting TRBD1. Per germline, CDR1 LNHDA and CDR2 SQIVND (reference sequence). Trimming took 7 bases from V and 1 from J; bases not matched to a gene: 16. The CDR3 has 18 residues. CDR3 DNA: TGTGCCAGTACCATCACCGGGACAGAGTTTATTTCCTACAATGAGCAGTTCTTC. This translates into CASTITGTEFISYNEQFF.

This clone was seen once. The chain combines TRBV28 with TRBJ2-1; TRBD2 matches 13 bases. This CDR3 is built from 18 residues. Germline V lookup: CDR1 MDHEN, CDR2 SYDVKM. V lost 4 bases to trimming and J lost 9 bases; unmatched junction nucleotides: 15. CDR3 protein: CASSSTGGTSGIQGEQFF. The CDR3 DNA sequence: TGTGCCAGCAGTTCCACGGGGGGGACTAGCGGGATCCAAGGTGAGCAGTTCTTC.

The rearrangement uses TRBV11-2 and TRBJ2-1; 10 bases are shared with TRBD2. Per the germline V gene, CDR1 is SGHAT and CDR2 is FQNNGV. The CDR3 length is 14 residues. Trimming took 5 bases from V and 9 from J; bases not matched to a gene: 7. This CDR3 is CASSSGRARSEQFF. The CDR3 nucleotides read TGTGCCAGCAGCAGCGGGAGGGCGAGGAGTGAGCAGTTCTTC. Full variable domain (outside the CDR3, taken from reference TRBV11-2 and TRBJ2-1): EAGVAQSPRYKIIEKRQSVAFWCNPISGHATLYWYQQILGQGPKLLIQFQNNGVVDDSQLPKDRFSAERLKGVDSTLKIQPAKLEDSAVYLCASSSGRARSEQFFGPGTRLTVL.

The rearrangement uses TRBV5-8 and TRBJ2-1; maybe TRBD2 (7 bases). CDR1 and CDR2 from the germline V gene are SGHTS and YDEGEE. The CDR3 spans 15 residues. V was clipped by 4 bases and J by 2 bases, with 13 bases between them. This CDR3 is CASSGGGYPYNEQFF. The CDR3, as DNA: TGTGCCAGCAGCGGGGGGGGCTACCCCTACAATGAGCAGTTCTTC.

This chain uses TRBV6-5 with TRBJ2-5, with TRBD2 matching 7 bases. V was pared by 6 bases and J by 6 bases, with 10 bases of the junction left unmatched. Germline V gives CDR1 MNHEY, CDR2 SVGAGI. The CDR3 runs to 14 residues. The CDR3 coding sequence is TGTGCCAGCAGCCCGACCTCCGGGACTAAGACCCAGTACTTC. Translating gives CASSPTSGTKTQYF.

The chain recombines TRBV27 with TRBJ2-5; 11 bases agree with TRBD2. V was pared by 0 bases and J by 4 bases, with 7 bases of the junction left unmatched. CDR3 length: 17 residues. Germline V gives CDR1 MNHEY, CDR2 SMNVEV (reference sequence). The CDR3 DNA reads TGTGCCAGCAGTTTATCGATTAGCGGGAGGGGGGTAGAGACCCAGTACTTC. This codes for CASSLSISGRGVETQYF.

J is TRBJ2-2 and V is TRBV7-9; D is perhaps TRBD2 (5 bases). The V end was cut by 5 bases, the J end by 5 bases, with 12 bases between. Germline values: CDR1 SEHNR, CDR2 FQNEAQ (reference sequence). CDR3 length equals 14 residues. The CDR3 is CASSEAGRTGELFF. CDR3 nucleotides: TGTGCCAGCAGCGAGGCGGGTAGAACCGGGGAGCTGTTTTTT.

This clone was observed once. The rearrangement joins TRBV21-1 to TRBJ2-7; the table's D call TRBD2 went unverified against the DNA. TRBV21-1 is annotated as a pseudogene. The CDR3 consists of 16 residues. In DNA, the CDR3 is TGTGCCAGCAGCAAACCCACCGGGACTAACCACTACGAGCAGTACTTC. It codes for CASSKPTGTNHYEQYF.

This clone was recorded once. The genes are TRBV7-7 and TRBJ2-6, with D tentatively TRBD1 (6 bases). The CDR3 spans 18 residues. Germline-derived CDR1 and CDR2 are SSHAT and FNYEAQ (reference sequence). CDR3 sequence: CASAERPGTNLGANVLTF. CDR3 nucleotide sequence: TGTGCTAGCGCGGAGCGGCCCGGGACAAACCTGGGGGCCAACGTCCTGACTTTC. The full variable domain, its missing parts supplied by reference TRBV7-7 and TRBJ2-6, is GAGVSQSPRYKVTKRGQDVTLRCDPISSHATLYWYQQALGQGPEFLTYFNYEAQPDKSGLPSDRFSAERPEGSISTLTIQRTEQRDSAMYRCASAERPGTNLGANVLTFGAGSRLTVL.

This chain joins TRBV27 and TRBJ1-1, with D possibly TRBD1 on 5 matching bases. V was cut by 2 bases and J by 1 base, with 17 bases left in between. The CDR3 runs 17 residues. The germline V gene encodes CDR1 MNHEY and CDR2 SMNVEV (reference sequence). For the CDR3, the DNA is TGTGCCAGCAGTTTAAAGGGGCTCAGTGATTGGAACACTGAAGCTTTCTTT. Translation: CASSLKGLSDWNTEAFF.

The J gene is TRBJ2-7, the V gene TRBV6-5; D perhaps matches TRBD1 (6 bases). In germline, CDR1 is MNHEY, CDR2 SVGAGI. CDR3 length: 14 residues. Trimming shortened V by 2 bases and J by 6 bases, and 14 bases separated the two germline ends. CDR3 sequence reads: CASSYEGRGIEQYF. The CDR3 nucleotides read TGTGCCAGCAGTTACGAAGGAAGGGGGATCGAGCAGTACTTC.

The chain recombines TRBV6-2 or TRBV6-3 with TRBJ2-6, with 7 nucleotides matching TRBD1. There are 19 residues in the CDR3. With 5 bases clipped from V and 0 bases from J, the junction kept 13 bases outside the gene matches. Germline V gene data show CDR1 as MNHEY and CDR2 as SVGEGT. In DNA form, the CDR3 reads TGTGCCAGCAGTCAACCATCACAGGGGCCTTTCTCTGGGGCCAACGTCCTGACTTTC. Translating gives CASSQPSQGPFSGANVLTF.

The chain combines TRBV11-2 with TRBJ2-7; TRBD2 matches 13 bases. The ends lost 1 base at V and 4 bases at J; junction bases unmatched: 4. The CDR3 consists of 16 residues. CDR1 and CDR2 from the germline V gene are SGHAT and FQNNGV. DNA for the CDR3: TGTGCCAGCAGCTTAGCACTAGCGGGAGGGTTTTACGAGCAGTACTTC. Amino acid sequence: CASSLALAGGFYEQYF.

The chain is built from TRBV5-1 and TRBJ2-1, with 9 bases aligning to TRBD2. V trimming: 4 bases; J trimming: 4 bases; junction bases outside the gene matches: 6. The CDR3 length is 15 residues. The germline CDR1 and CDR2 sequences are SGHRS and YFSETQ. CDR3 protein: CASSARLAAYNEQFF. The CDR3 nucleotides are TGCGCCAGCAGCGCCCGACTAGCGGCATACAATGAGCAGTTCTTC.

The chain carries TRBV7-2 and TRBJ1-1; the match to TRBD1 covers 9 bases. This CDR3 contains 13 residues. CDR1 and CDR2 from the germline V gene are SGHTA and FQGNSA. The V and J ends lost 5 bases and 10 bases, in that order; junction bases with no gene match: 8. CDR3 loop: CASSEGTGTTAFF. DNA of the CDR3: TGTGCCAGCAGCGAAGGGACAGGGACTACAGCTTTCTTT. Full variable domain (missing parts from reference TRBV7-2 and TRBJ1-1): GAGVSQSPSNKVTEKGKDVELRCDPISGHTALYWYRQSLGQGLEFLIYFQGNSAPDKSGLPSDRFSAERTGGSVSTLTIQRTQQEDSAVYLCASSEGTGTTAFFGQGTRLTVV.

The table lists this clone with a count of one. This chain uses TRBV28 with TRBJ2-6, with D perhaps TRBD1 (6 bases). V was pared by 3 bases and J by 0 bases, with 9 bases between. CDR3 length equals 16 residues. CDR1 is MDHEN and CDR2 is SYDVKM in the germline V gene. For the CDR3, the DNA is TGTGCCAGCAGTTTGGGACACCTCTCTGGGGCCAACGTCCTGACTTTC. Protein: CASSLGHLSGANVLTF. Full variable domain (outside the CDR3, taken from reference TRBV28 and TRBJ2-6): DVKVTQSSRYLVKRTGEKVFLECVQDMDHENMFWYRQDPGLGLRLIYFSYDVKMKEKGDIPEGYSVSREKKERFSLILESASTNQTSMYLCASSLGHLSGANVLTFGAGSRLTVL.

V usage is TRBV21-1 and J usage is TRBJ2-2; TRBD2, the table's D call, was not compared with the DNA. TRBV21-1 is described as a pseudogene. This CDR3 spans 16 amino acids. The CDR3 coding sequence is TGTGCCAGCAGCACCGGGACTAGCGGGAGGCCCGGGGAGCTGTTTTTT. Protein: CASSTGTSGRPGELFF.

This chain uses TRBV4-1 with TRBJ2-7; TRBD2 matches at 9 bases. V lost 3 bases to trimming and J lost 2 bases; unmatched junction nucleotides: 5. From germline, CDR1 is MGHRA and CDR2 YSYEKL. The CDR3 runs 15 residues. The CDR3 sequence is CASSQGLASAYEQYF. As DNA, the CDR3 is TGCGCCAGCAGCCAGGGACTAGCTTCCGCCTACGAGCAGTACTTC.

This clone was detected once. The rearrangement uses TRBV2 and TRBJ1-5; 11 nucleotides agree with TRBD1. The CDR3 totals 15 residues. Per germline, CDR1 SNHLY and CDR2 FYNNEI. V lost 6 bases to trimming and J lost 5 bases; unmatched junction nucleotides: 6. The CDR3 region is CASSGGQGAYQPQHF. CDR3 bases: TGTGCCAGCAGCGGTGGACAGGGGGCTTATCAGCCCCAGCATTTT.

The gene calls are TRBV4-1 and TRBJ1-5; D is unresolved. The V end lost 4 bases, the J end lost 4 bases, and 17 bases lay between the germline ends. This CDR3 comprises 16 residues. Germline V gives CDR1 MGHRA, CDR2 YSYEKL. CDR3 in amino acids: CASSREPGSINQPQHF. The DNA for the CDR3 is TGCGCCAGCAGCCGCGAGCCAGGTAGTATTAATCAGCCCCAGCATTTT.

V and J are TRBV6-9 and TRBJ2-5; a weak D match, TRBD2 (7 bases). The V end lost 8 bases, the J end lost 5 bases, and 15 bases lay between the germline ends. CDR3 length: 13 residues. CDR1 and CDR2 (germline): MNHGY, SVAAGI. DNA of the CDR3: TGTGCCAGCCCCGGGGCGGGGGCGGAGACCCAGTACTTC. Translation: CASPGAGAETQYF.

The chain has TRBV30 and TRBJ2-7; 8 bases line up with TRBD1. Germline V lookup: CDR1 GTSNPN, CDR2 SVGIG (reference sequence). J gave up 4 bases and V 1 base, and 9 bases lay outside the gene matches. This CDR3 region has 15 residues. CDR3 loop: CAWSAPWDRQYEQYF. CDR3 nucleotides: TGTGCCTGGAGTGCTCCTTGGGACAGGCAATACGAGCAGTACTTC.

This chain connects TRBV24-1 to TRBJ2-5, with 10 bases identical to TRBD1. From germline, CDR1 is KGHDR and CDR2 SFDVKD. CDR3 length equals 16 residues. V shed 2 bases, J shed 2 bases, and the junction held 4 bases outside the gene matches. CDR3 residues: CATSDSGTGVQETQYF. CDR3 DNA: TGTGCCACCAGTGATTCCGGGACAGGGGTACAAGAGACCCAGTACTTC.